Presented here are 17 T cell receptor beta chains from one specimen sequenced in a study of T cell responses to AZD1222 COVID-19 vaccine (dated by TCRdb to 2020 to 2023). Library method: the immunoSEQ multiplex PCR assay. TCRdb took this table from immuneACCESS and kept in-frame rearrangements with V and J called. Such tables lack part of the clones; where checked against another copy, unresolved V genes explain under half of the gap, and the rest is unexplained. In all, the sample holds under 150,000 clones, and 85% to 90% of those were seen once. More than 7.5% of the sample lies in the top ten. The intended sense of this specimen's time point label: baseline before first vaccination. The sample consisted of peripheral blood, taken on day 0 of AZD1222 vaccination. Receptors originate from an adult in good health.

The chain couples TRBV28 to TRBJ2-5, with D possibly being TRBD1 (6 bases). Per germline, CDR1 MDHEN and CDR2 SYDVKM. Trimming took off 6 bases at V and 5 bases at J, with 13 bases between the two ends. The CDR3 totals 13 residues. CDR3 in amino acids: CASRQGVRETQYF. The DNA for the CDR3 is TGTGCCAGCAGACAGGGAGTCCGCGAGACCCAGTACTTC.

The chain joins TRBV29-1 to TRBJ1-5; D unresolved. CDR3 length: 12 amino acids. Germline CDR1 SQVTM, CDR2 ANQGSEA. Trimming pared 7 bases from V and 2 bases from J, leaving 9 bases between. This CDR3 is CSAKDGNQPQHF. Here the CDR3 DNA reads TGCAGCGCCAAGGATGGCAATCAGCCCCAGCATTTT. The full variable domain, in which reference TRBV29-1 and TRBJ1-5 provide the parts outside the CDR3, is SAVISQKPSRDICQRGTSLTIQCQVDSQVTMMFWYRQQPGQSLTLIATANQGSEATYESGFVIDKFPISRPNLTFSTLTVSNMSPEDSSIYLCSAKDGNQPQHFGDGTRLSIL.

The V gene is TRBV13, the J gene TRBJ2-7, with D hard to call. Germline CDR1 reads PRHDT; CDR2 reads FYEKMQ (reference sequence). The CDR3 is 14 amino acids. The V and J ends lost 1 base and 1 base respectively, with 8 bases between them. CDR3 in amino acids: CASSLEPGSYEQYF. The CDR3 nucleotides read TGTGCCAGCAGCTTAGAGCCAGGTTCCTACGAGCAGTACTTC.

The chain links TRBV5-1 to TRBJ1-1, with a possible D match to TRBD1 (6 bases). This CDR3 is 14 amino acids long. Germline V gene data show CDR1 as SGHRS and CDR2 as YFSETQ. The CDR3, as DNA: TGCCGTTCGGGGGCACTTGGGTTGAACACTGAAGCTTTCTTT. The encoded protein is CRSGALGLNTEAFF.

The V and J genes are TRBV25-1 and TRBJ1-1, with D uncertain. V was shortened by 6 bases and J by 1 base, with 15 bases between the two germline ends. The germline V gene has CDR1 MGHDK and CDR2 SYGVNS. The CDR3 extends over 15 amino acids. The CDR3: CASSLGAFGNTEAFF. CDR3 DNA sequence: TGTGCCAGCAGCCTGGGAGCCTTCGGGAACACTGAAGCTTTCTTT.

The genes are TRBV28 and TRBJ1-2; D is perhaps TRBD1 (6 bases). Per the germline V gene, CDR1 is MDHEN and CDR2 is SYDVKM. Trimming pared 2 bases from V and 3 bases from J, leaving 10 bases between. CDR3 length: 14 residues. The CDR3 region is CASSLGGTYYGYTF. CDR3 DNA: TGTGCCAGCAGTTTAGGCGGGACATACTATGGCTACACCTTC.

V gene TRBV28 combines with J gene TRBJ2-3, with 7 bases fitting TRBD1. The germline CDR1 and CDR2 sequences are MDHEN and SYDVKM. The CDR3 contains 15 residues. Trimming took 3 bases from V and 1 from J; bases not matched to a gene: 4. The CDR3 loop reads CASSLVQGGTDTQYF. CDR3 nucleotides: TGTGCCAGCAGTTTGGTTCAGGGGGGCACAGATACGCAGTATTTT.

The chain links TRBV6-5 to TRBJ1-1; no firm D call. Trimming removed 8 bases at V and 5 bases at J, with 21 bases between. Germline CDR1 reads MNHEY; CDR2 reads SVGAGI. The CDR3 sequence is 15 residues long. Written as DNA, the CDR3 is TGTGCCAGCGGGGTCCTCAGGTTCCGGGCTACTGAAGCTTTCTTT. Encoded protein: CASGVLRFRATEAFF.

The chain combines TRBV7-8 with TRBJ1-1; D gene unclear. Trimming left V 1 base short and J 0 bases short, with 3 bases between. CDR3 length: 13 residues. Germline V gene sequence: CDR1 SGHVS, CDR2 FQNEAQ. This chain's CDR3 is CASSLDLNTEAFF. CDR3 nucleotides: TGTGCCAGCAGCTTAGATCTGAACACTGAAGCTTTCTTT.

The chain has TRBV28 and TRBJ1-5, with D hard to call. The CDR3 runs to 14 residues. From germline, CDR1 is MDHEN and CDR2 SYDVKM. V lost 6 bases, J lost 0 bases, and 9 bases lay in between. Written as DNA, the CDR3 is TGTGCCAGCAGACAGACGAATAGCAATCAGCCCCAGCATTTT. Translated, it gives CASRQTNSNQPQHF. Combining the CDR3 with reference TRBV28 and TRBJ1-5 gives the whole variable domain DVKVTQSSRYLVKRTGEKVFLECVQDMDHENMFWYRQDPGLGLRLIYFSYDVKMKEKGDIPEGYSVSREKKERFSLILESASTNQTSMYLCASRQTNSNQPQHFGDGTRLSIL.

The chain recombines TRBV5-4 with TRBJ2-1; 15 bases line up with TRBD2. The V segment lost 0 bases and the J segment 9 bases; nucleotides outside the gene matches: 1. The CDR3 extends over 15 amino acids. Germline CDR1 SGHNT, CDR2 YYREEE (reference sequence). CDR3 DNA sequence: TGTGCCAGCAGCTTGGGGACTAGCGGGAGGGTTGAGCAGTTCTTC. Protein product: CASSLGTSGRVEQFF.

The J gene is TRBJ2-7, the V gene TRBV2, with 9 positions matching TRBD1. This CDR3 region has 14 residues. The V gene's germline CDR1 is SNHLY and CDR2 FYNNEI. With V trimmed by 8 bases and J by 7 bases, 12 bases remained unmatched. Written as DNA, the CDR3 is TGTGCCAGCGGCCAGGACAGGGGTAGAGGAGAGCAGTACTTC. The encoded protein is CASGQDRGRGEQYF.

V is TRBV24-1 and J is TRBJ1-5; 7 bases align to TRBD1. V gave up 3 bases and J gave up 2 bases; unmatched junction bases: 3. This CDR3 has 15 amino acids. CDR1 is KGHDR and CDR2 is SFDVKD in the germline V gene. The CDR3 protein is CATSDEGAGNQPQHF. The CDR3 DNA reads TGTGCCACCAGTGATGAGGGGGCCGGCAATCAGCCCCAGCATTTT.

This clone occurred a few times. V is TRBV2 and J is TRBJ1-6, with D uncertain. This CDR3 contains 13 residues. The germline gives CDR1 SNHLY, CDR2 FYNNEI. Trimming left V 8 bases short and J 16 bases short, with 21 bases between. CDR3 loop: CASGSVPYSPLHF. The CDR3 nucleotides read TGTGCCAGCGGTTCGGTTCCTTACTCTCCACTCCACTTT. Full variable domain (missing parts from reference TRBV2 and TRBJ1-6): EPEVTQTPSHQVTQMGQEVILRCVPISNHLYFYWYRQILGQKVEFLVSFYNNEISEKSEIFDDQFSVERPDGSNFTLKIRSTKLEDSAMYFCASGSVPYSPLHFGNGTRLTVT.

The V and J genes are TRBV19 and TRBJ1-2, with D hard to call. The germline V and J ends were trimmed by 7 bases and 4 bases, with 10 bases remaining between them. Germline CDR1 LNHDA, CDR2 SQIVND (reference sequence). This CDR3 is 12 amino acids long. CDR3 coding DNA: TGTGCCAGTACGGAGGGTACCTATGGCTACACCTTC. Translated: CASTEGTYGYTF.

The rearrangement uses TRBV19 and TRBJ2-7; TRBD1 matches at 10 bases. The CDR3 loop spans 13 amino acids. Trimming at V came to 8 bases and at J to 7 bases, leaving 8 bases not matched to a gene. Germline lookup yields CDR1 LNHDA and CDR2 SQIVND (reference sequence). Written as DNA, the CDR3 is TGTGCCAGTCGTTCAGGACAGGGGGATGAGCAGTACTTC. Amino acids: CASRSGQGDEQYF. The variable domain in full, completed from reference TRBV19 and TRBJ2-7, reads DGGITQSPKYLFRKEGQNVTLSCEQNLNHDAMYWYRQDPGQGLRLIYYSQIVNDFQKGDIAEGYSVSREKKESFPLTVTSAQKNPTAFYLCASRSGQGDEQYFGPGTRLTVT.

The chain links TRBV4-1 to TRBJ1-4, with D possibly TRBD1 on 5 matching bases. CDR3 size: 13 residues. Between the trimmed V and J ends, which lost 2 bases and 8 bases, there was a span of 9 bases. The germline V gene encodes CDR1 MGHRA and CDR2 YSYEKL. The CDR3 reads CASSQYGGEKLFF. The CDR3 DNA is TGCGCCAGCAGCCAATACGGGGGGGAAAAACTGTTTTTT.